This is a list of T cell receptor beta chains from one sample in a study of a mutant IDH1 vaccine in newly diagnosed glioma. Some clones are missing from TCRdb's copy, which holds only in-frame ones; the method was immunoSEQ multiplex PCR. Of roughly 110,000 clones in the sample, roughly 90% were seen once. These receptors' antigens are unknown. Sequenced here: PBMCs, sampled from a glioma patient whose treatment included an IDH1 peptide vaccine. The receptors were sampled from a woman between 45 and 65 years old with glioma. The CDR3 runs from the conserved cysteine through the conserved F or W. Fields, in order: clone size, J gene, CDR3 length, D gene, V gene, CDR3 protein, CDR3 DNA. D genes are given only for firm matches. Expanded clones are given a class, and other clones once, few, many or no size at all.

abundance: NA; j_gene: TRBJ2-3; len: 15; d_gene: NA; v_gene: TRBV18; CDR3aa: CASSPPPSGTDTQYF; CDR3nt: TGTGCCAGCTCACCACCGCCTAGCGGCACAGATACGCAGTATTTT
abundance: NA; j_gene: TRBJ2-2; len: 14; d_gene: NA; v_gene: TRBV27; CDR3aa: CASTEDRNTGELFF; CDR3nt: TGTGCCAGCACCGAGGACAGGAACACCGGGGAGCTGTTTTTT
abundance: once; j_gene: TRBJ2-1; len: 15; d_gene: NA; v_gene: TRBV27; CDR3aa: CASSLKRQGYNEQFF; CDR3nt: TGTGCCAGCAGTTTGAAAAGACAAGGCTACAATGAGCAGTTCTTC
abundance: once; j_gene: TRBJ2-5; len: 11; d_gene: TRBD2; v_gene: TRBV20-1; CDR3aa: CSANSGETQYF; CDR3nt: TGCAGTGCCAATAGCGGGGAGACCCAGTACTTC
abundance: NA; j_gene: TRBJ1-2; len: 13; d_gene: NA; v_gene: TRBV5-1; CDR3aa: CASRTEGVHGYTF; CDR3nt: TGCGCCAGCAGGACCGAGGGAGTGCATGGCTACACCTTC
abundance: NA; j_gene: TRBJ1-2; len: 15; d_gene: NA; v_gene: TRBV28; CDR3aa: CASSPTIGRNYGYTF; CDR3nt: TGTGCCAGCAGTCCGACGATCGGACGGAACTATGGCTACACCTTC
abundance: NA; j_gene: TRBJ2-1; len: 13; d_gene: TRBD1; v_gene: TRBV29-1; CDR3aa: CTATGSSYNEQFF; CDR3nt: TGCACCGCGACAGGGAGCTCCTACAATGAGCAGTTCTTC
abundance: NA; j_gene: TRBJ2-3; len: 12; d_gene: NA; v_gene: TRBV6-5; CDR3aa: CASSYLGDTQYF; CDR3nt: TGTGCCAGCAGTTACTTGGGGGATACGCAGTATTTT
abundance: NA; j_gene: TRBJ1-4; len: 14; d_gene: TRBD1; v_gene: TRBV27; CDR3aa: CASSTRGRREKLFF; CDR3nt: TGTGCCAGCAGTACCAGGGGGCGCCGAGAAAAACTGTTTTTT
abundance: NA; j_gene: TRBJ2-7; len: 15; d_gene: NA; v_gene: TRBV30; CDR3aa: CAWSVKGPSSYEQYF; CDR3nt: TGTGCCTGGAGTGTTAAGGGGCCCTCCTCCTACGAGCAGTACTTC
abundance: NA; j_gene: TRBJ1-2; len: 15; d_gene: NA; v_gene: TRBV6-6; CDR3aa: CASRSGRVSNYGYTF; CDR3nt: TGTGCCAGCAGATCGGGCCGAGTGTCTAACTATGGCTACACCTTC
abundance: NA; j_gene: TRBJ1-3; len: 15; d_gene: NA; v_gene: TRBV9; CDR3aa: CASSVDPGEGNTIYF; CDR3nt: TGTGCCAGCAGCGTAGATCCAGGGGAAGGAAACACCATATATTTT
abundance: NA; j_gene: TRBJ1-5; len: 15; d_gene: NA; v_gene: TRBV27; CDR3aa: CASSLVGNSNQPQHF; CDR3nt: TGTGCCAGCAGTTTAGTCGGGAATAGCAATCAGCCCCAGCATTTT
abundance: NA; j_gene: TRBJ2-2; len: 15; d_gene: TRBD1; v_gene: TRBV11-3; CDR3aa: CASSWTGRGSGELFF; CDR3nt: TGTGCCAGCAGTTGGACAGGGCGGGGCTCCGGGGAGCTGTTTTTT
abundance: NA; j_gene: TRBJ1-1; len: 16; d_gene: TRBD1; v_gene: TRBV18; CDR3aa: CASSFGQGAVNTEAFF; CDR3nt: TGTGCCAGCTCATTTGGACAGGGGGCAGTGAACACTGAAGCTTTCTTT
abundance: NA; j_gene: TRBJ1-1; len: 15; d_gene: TRBD1; v_gene: TRBV11-2; CDR3aa: CASSYVYRGDTEAFF; CDR3nt: TGTGCCAGCAGCTATGTTTACAGGGGGGACACTGAAGCTTTCTTT
abundance: NA; j_gene: TRBJ2-1; len: 15; d_gene: TRBD2; v_gene: TRBV4-1; CDR3aa: CASSQRTSDSNEQFF; CDR3nt: TGCGCCAGCAGCCAAAGGACTAGCGACTCGAATGAGCAGTTCTTC
abundance: NA; j_gene: TRBJ2-1; len: 12; d_gene: TRBD2; v_gene: TRBV6-6; CDR3aa: CASSYGAGEGFF; CDR3nt: TGTGCCAGCAGTTACGGGGCGGGAGAGGGATTCTTC
abundance: few; j_gene: TRBJ2-1; len: 15; d_gene: TRBD1; v_gene: TRBV6-5; CDR3aa: CASSLTGSSHNEQFF; CDR3nt: TGTGCCAGCAGTCTGACAGGGAGTAGCCACAATGAGCAGTTCTTC
abundance: NA; j_gene: TRBJ2-2; len: 16; d_gene: NA; v_gene: TRBV11-2; CDR3aa: CASSSIRGANTGELFF; CDR3nt: TGTGCCAGCAGCTCTATAAGGGGAGCGAACACCGGGGAGCTGTTTTTT
abundance: NA; j_gene: TRBJ2-7; len: 12; d_gene: NA; v_gene: TRBV5-1; CDR3aa: CASSFQGYEQYF; CDR3nt: TGCGCCAGCAGCTTCCAAGGGTACGAGCAGTACTTC
abundance: NA; j_gene: TRBJ2-3; len: 15; d_gene: TRBD1; v_gene: TRBV5-1; CDR3aa: CASARGDRAADTQYF; CDR3nt: TGCGCCAGCGCCAGGGGGGACAGGGCAGCAGATACGCAGTATTTT
abundance: NA; j_gene: TRBJ2-7; len: 15; d_gene: TRBD1; v_gene: TRBV6-5; CDR3aa: CASSSDRGMSYEQYF; CDR3nt: TGTGCCAGCAGTTCTGACAGGGGGATGTCCTACGAGCAGTACTTC
abundance: NA; j_gene: TRBJ1-3; len: 16; d_gene: TRBD1; v_gene: TRBV18; CDR3aa: CASSPTGVGTGNTIYF; CDR3nt: TGTGCCAGCTCACCGACAGGGGTTGGGACTGGAAACACCATATATTTT
abundance: NA; j_gene: TRBJ2-7; len: 15; d_gene: TRBD2; v_gene: TRBV29-1; CDR3aa: CSVEDLAGGSYEQYF; CDR3nt: TGCAGCGTTGAAGATCTAGCGGGAGGGTCCTACGAGCAGTACTTC
abundance: NA; j_gene: TRBJ2-1; len: 16; d_gene: NA; v_gene: TRBV7-9; CDR3aa: CASSPGMGLPYNEQFF; CDR3nt: TGTGCCAGCAGTCCGGGAATGGGACTCCCCTACAATGAGCAGTTCTTC
abundance: NA; j_gene: TRBJ2-5; len: 15; d_gene: NA; v_gene: TRBV6-1; CDR3aa: CASTPGGAQKETQYF; CDR3nt: TGTGCCAGCACCCCAGGTGGGGCGCAGAAAGAGACCCAGTACTTC
abundance: once; j_gene: TRBJ2-7; len: 14; d_gene: NA; v_gene: TRBV27; CDR3aa: CASSLEAGAYEQYF; CDR3nt: TGTGCCAGCAGTTTAGAGGCAGGGGCCTACGAGCAGTACTTC
abundance: NA; j_gene: TRBJ1-2; len: 14; d_gene: TRBD1; v_gene: TRBV29-1; CDR3aa: CSVEDPPGGYGYTF; CDR3nt: TGCAGCGTTGAAGATCCGCCAGGGGGCTATGGCTACACCTTC
abundance: NA; j_gene: TRBJ2-1; len: 16; d_gene: TRBD1; v_gene: TRBV27; CDR3aa: CASSLTRDSRTNEQFF; CDR3nt: TGTGCCAGCAGTTTAACCCGGGACAGTCGGACCAATGAGCAGTTCTTC
abundance: NA; j_gene: TRBJ2-7; len: 14; d_gene: NA; v_gene: TRBV5-6; CDR3aa: CASSLAYRGYEQYF; CDR3nt: TGTGCCAGCAGCTTGGCCTATCGGGGATACGAGCAGTACTTC
abundance: once; j_gene: TRBJ2-3; len: 16; d_gene: TRBD2; v_gene: TRBV9; CDR3aa: CASSVEGGSLTDTQYF; CDR3nt: TGTGCCAGCAGCGTAGAAGGCGGGAGTCTGACAGATACGCAGTATTTT
abundance: NA; j_gene: TRBJ2-7; len: 13; d_gene: TRBD2; v_gene: TRBV28; CDR3aa: CASCPGGFNEQYF; CDR3nt: TGTGCCAGCTGCCCGGGGGGGTTCAACGAGCAGTACTTC
abundance: NA; j_gene: TRBJ2-3; len: 15; d_gene: NA; v_gene: TRBV5-1; CDR3aa: CASSLGGRIADTQYF; CDR3nt: TGCGCCAGCAGCTTGGGGGGGCGCATCGCAGATACGCAGTATTTT
abundance: NA; j_gene: TRBJ1-1; len: 13; d_gene: NA; v_gene: TRBV10-1; CDR3aa: CASSAHPRTEAFF; CDR3nt: TGCGCCAGCAGTGCCCACCCGAGAACTGAAGCTTTCTTT
abundance: NA; j_gene: TRBJ2-1; len: 13; d_gene: NA; v_gene: TRBV5-4; CDR3aa: CASSRRDYNEQFF; CDR3nt: TGTGCCAGCAGCCGCCGGGACTACAATGAGCAGTTCTTC
abundance: NA; j_gene: TRBJ2-5; len: 10; d_gene: NA; v_gene: TRBV20-1; CDR3aa: CSAEKETQYF; CDR3nt: TGCAGTGCGGAAAAAGAGACCCAGTACTTC
abundance: NA; j_gene: TRBJ2-7; len: 13; d_gene: TRBD1; v_gene: TRBV5-4; CDR3aa: CASSSQGVGEQYF; CDR3nt: TGTGCCAGCAGCTCGCAGGGGGTGGGAGAGCAGTACTTC
abundance: NA; j_gene: TRBJ2-1; len: 14; d_gene: TRBD2; v_gene: TRBV27; CDR3aa: CASSFSRGGDEQFF; CDR3nt: TGTGCCAGCAGTTTTAGTCGGGGGGGCGATGAGCAGTTCTTC
abundance: NA; j_gene: TRBJ2-5; len: 12; d_gene: NA; v_gene: TRBV10-2; CDR3aa: CASSTSLETQYF; CDR3nt: TGCGCCAGCAGCACTAGCTTAGAGACCCAGTACTTC
abundance: NA; j_gene: TRBJ2-7; len: 15; d_gene: TRBD1; v_gene: TRBV10-3; CDR3aa: CAISGAGQGYYEQYF; CDR3nt: TGTGCCATCAGTGGGGCGGGACAGGGGTACTACGAGCAGTACTTC
abundance: NA; j_gene: TRBJ2-7; len: 14; d_gene: NA; v_gene: TRBV7-2; CDR3aa: CASREGRGSYEQYF; CDR3nt: TGTGCCAGCAGGGAGGGACGGGGATCCTACGAGCAGTACTTC
abundance: NA; j_gene: TRBJ1-1; len: 8; d_gene: NA; v_gene: TRBV7-9; CDR3aa: CASSPLSF; CDR3nt: TGTGCCAGCAGCCCACTGAGCTTT